A single sample gave rise to the 27 T cell receptor beta chains below, sequenced in a study of early T cells in non-severe SARS-CoV-2 infection. TCRdb analysed the 5' RACE reads with MiXCR anew, one entry per CDR3 protein. The table records 70,000 to 95,000 distinct CDR3 sequences, about 15% of them present only once. The source material was whole blood. These receptors were taken from an adult who was a healthcare worker with PCR-confirmed SARS-CoV-2 infection or an uninfected control (not recorded which).

V usage is TRBV6-6 and J usage is TRBJ1-4, with D tentatively TRBD1 (6 bases). There are 17 residues in the CDR3. V was shortened by 5 bases and J by 0 bases, with 16 bases between the two germline ends. Germline-derived CDR1 and CDR2 are MNHNY and SVGAGI (reference sequence). The CDR3 DNA is TGTGCCAGCAGTCAACTTTTTGGGGGCGCAACTAATGAAAAACTGTTTTTT. As protein: CASSQLFGGATNEKLFF.

The chain links TRBV29-1 to TRBJ1-1, with 12 bases lining up with TRBD1. The ends lost 7 bases at V and 1 base at J; junction bases unmatched: 10. Per the germline V gene, CDR1 is SQVTM and CDR2 is ANQGSEA. This CDR3 spans 16 amino acids. In DNA, the CDR3 is TGCAGCGCTCTCGGGACAGGGGGCTTTAAGAACACTGAAGCTTTCTTT. It specifies CSALGTGGFKNTEAFF.

The chain joins TRBV20-1 to TRBJ2-3, with 8 bases matching TRBD2. This CDR3 is built from 16 residues. The germline V gene has CDR1 DFQATT and CDR2 SNEGSKA (reference sequence). With V trimmed by 0 bases and J by 0 bases, 5 bases remained unmatched. CDR3 sequence: CSARDLVAGSTDTQYF. The CDR3 DNA reads as TGCAGTGCTAGAGATCTTGTAGCGGGGAGCACAGATACGCAGTATTTT.

A few counts support this clonotype. The CDR3 region is CASSTTSGKVNEQFF. The CDR3 DNA follows: TGTGCCAGCAGTACGACTAGCGGGAAGGTCAATGAGCAGTTCTTC. The rearrangement links TRBV2 to TRBJ2-1; TRBD2 matches 11 bases. Trimming took 5 bases from V and 6 from J; bases not matched to a gene: 6. Germline V gene data show CDR1 as SNHLY and CDR2 as FYNNEI. The CDR3 loop spans 15 amino acids.

J is TRBJ1-2 and V is TRBV29-1; TRBD1 might be the D (6 bases). V was pared by 6 bases and J by 4 bases, with 15 bases between. This CDR3 region has 13 residues. CDR1 and CDR2 (germline): SQVTM, ANQGSEA. This chain's CDR3 is CSVGEQGGYGYTF. The CDR3 DNA reads TGCAGCGTGGGGGAACAGGGAGGCTATGGCTACACCTTC.

This clonotype was detected a few times. V gene TRBV12-3 or TRBV12-4 combines with J gene TRBJ2-2; 9 bases are shared with TRBD1. This CDR3 comprises 15 residues. The J segment lost 4 bases and the V segment lost 6 bases, leaving 6 bases of the junction unmatched. CDR3 in DNA: TGTGCCAGCAGCCAAGACAGGGGGGCCACCGGGGAGCTGTTTTTT. This codes for CASSQDRGATGELFF.

The CDR3 spells CASTRTGLPQETQYF. The CDR3 DNA reads TGTGCCAGCACCAGGACAGGCCTCCCTCAAGAGACCCAGTACTTC. The V gene is TRBV2, the J gene TRBJ2-5; TRBD1 matches 7 bases. Trimming removed 7 bases from V and 2 bases from J; junction bases left unmatched: 10. Germline CDR1 is SNHLY and CDR2 is FYNNEI. The CDR3 is 15 amino acids.

The chain recombines TRBV11-2 with TRBJ1-1; perhaps TRBD1 as D (6 bases). The CDR3 sequence is 18 residues long. V dropped 4 bases and J dropped 2 bases, with 23 bases sitting between them. The V gene's germline CDR1 is SGHAT and CDR2 FQNNGV. The CDR3 reads CASSSKPIRPGANTEAFF. The DNA of the CDR3 is TGTGCCAGCAGCTCCAAACCGATAAGACCAGGGGCTAACACTGAAGCTTTCTTT.

V usage is TRBV6-5 and J usage is TRBJ1-5, with D possibly matching TRBD1 (5 bases). The CDR3 is 16 residues long. Germline CDR1 is MNHEY and CDR2 is SVGAGI. The ends were cut back, 2 bases at V and 5 bases at J, with 16 bases in the middle. CDR3 nucleotides: TGTGCCAGCAGTTACGGGGACCCTAGAGTACATCAGCCCCAGCATTTT. Encoded protein: CASSYGDPRVHQPQHF.

This clonotype was counted ten times or more. This rearrangement joins TRBV11-2 to TRBJ2-7; D is unresolved. V was cut by 6 bases and J by 3 bases, with 15 bases left in between. In germline, CDR1 is SGHAT, CDR2 FQNNGV. This CDR3 contains 14 residues. The CDR3 DNA reads as TGTGCCAGCAGACGCAGAGCCTCAGACTACGAGCAGTACGTC. It translates to CASRRRASDYEQYV.

This clonotype occurred a few times. V and J are TRBV19 and TRBJ1-2; D is uncertain. Germline V gene data show CDR1 as LNHDA and CDR2 as SQIVND (reference sequence). The CDR3 spans 16 residues. V lost 3 bases to trimming and J lost 5 bases, with 19 bases between them. CDR3 residues: CASSIVGQANAYGYTF. For the CDR3, the DNA is TGTGCCAGTAGTATCGTTGGCCAGGCCAATGCTTATGGCTACACCTTC.

The chain is built from TRBV15 and TRBJ2-5; D is possibly TRBD2 (5 bases). The germline gives CDR1 LNHNV, CDR2 YYDKDF (reference sequence). The CDR3 is 13 amino acids. Trimming stripped 3 bases from V and 5 bases from J, with 10 bases between. CDR3 nucleotides: TGTGCCACCAGCAGGGACTTGGTTGAGACCCAGTACTTC. Translating gives CATSRDLVETQYF.

This clonotype has a handful of counts. The chain recombines TRBV6-1 with TRBJ1-1; possible D gene TRBD1, 5 bases. Trimming removed 2 bases from V and 4 bases from J, with 20 bases in between. The CDR3 runs to 17 residues. Looked up from germline, CDR1 is MNHNS and CDR2 is SASEGT. The CDR3 bases are TGTGCCAGCAGTGAAAGGGCCAGGGATAGTTTGGGCACTGAAGCTTTCTTT. Its translation: CASSERARDSLGTEAFF.

The chain recombines TRBV5-4 with TRBJ1-1; 10 nucleotides align to TRBD1. CDR3 length: 16 residues. Germline CDR1 SGHNT, CDR2 YYREEE (reference sequence). Germline trimming cut 0 bases from V and 0 bases from J; bases unmatched to any gene: 2. CDR3 sequence (DNA): TGTGCCAGCAGCTTGGCCGGGACAGGGGTGAACACTGAAGCTTTCTTT. Protein sequence: CASSLAGTGVNTEAFF.

This clonotype was observed a few times. The gene calls are TRBV3-1 and TRBJ1-2; the D is unclear. This CDR3 spans 15 amino acids. V lost 3 bases and J 5 bases, leaving 16 bases between the germline ends. From germline, CDR1 is LGHDT and CDR2 YNNKEL (reference sequence). The CDR3 protein is CASSHATVPRYGYTF. The CDR3 coding sequence is TGTGCCAGCAGCCATGCCACTGTCCCTCGGTATGGCTACACCTTC.

This clonotype was observed a handful of times. This chain uses TRBV3-1 with TRBJ2-4; tentatively, D is TRBD1 (5 bases). The CDR3 runs 15 residues. V was trimmed by 3 bases and J by 0 bases, leaving 9 bases between them. The germline CDR1 and CDR2 sequences are LGHDT and YNNKEL (reference sequence). The CDR3: CASSQLGEAKNIQYF. The CDR3 coding sequence is TGTGCCAGCAGCCAGTTAGGGGAAGCCAAAAACATTCAGTACTTC.

In its sample, this clonotype was seen many times. The rearrangement joins TRBV6-6 to TRBJ1-5, with TRBD1 identical over 7 bases. After removal of 4 bases from V and 6 bases from J, the junction contained 6 bases not matched to a gene. There are 14 residues in the CDR3. Germline V gives CDR1 MNHNY, CDR2 SVGAGI (reference sequence). The CDR3 DNA reads TGTGCCAGCAGTTCCTCAGGGGGTAGTCAGCCCCAGCATTTT. It translates to CASSSSGGSQPQHF.

The genes are TRBV7-2 and TRBJ1-5; tentative D call: TRBD1 (5 bases). V was pared by 5 bases and J by 2 bases, with 13 bases between. Looked up from germline, CDR1 is SGHTA and CDR2 is FQGNSA. This CDR3 is 15 amino acids long. DNA for the CDR3: TGTGCCAGCAGCCCAGACACAGGCCGCAATCAGCCCCAGCATTTT. Translating it yields CASSPDTGRNQPQHF. The entire variable domain, with the rest obtained from reference TRBV7-2 and TRBJ1-5, is as follows: GAGVSQSPSNKVTEKGKDVELRCDPISGHTALYWYRQSLGQGLEFLIYFQGNSAPDKSGLPSDRFSAERTGGSVSTLTIQRTQQEDSAVYLCASSPDTGRNQPQHFGDGTRLSIL.

This chain uses TRBV3-1 with TRBJ1-2, with 9 bases lining up with TRBD1. Germline CDR1 and CDR2: LGHDT and YNNKEL (reference sequence). The CDR3 sequence is 14 residues long. J gave up 6 bases and V 4 bases, and 6 bases lay outside the gene matches. CDR3 in DNA: TGTGCCAGCAGCCCGGGACAGGGATGGCATGGCTACACCTTC. Its protein product is CASSPGQGWHGYTF. The complete variable domain, with remaining parts taken from reference TRBV3-1 and TRBJ1-2, reads DTAVSQTPKYLVTQMGNDKSIKCEQNLGHDTMYWYKQDSKKFLKIMFSYNNKELIINETVPNRFSPKSPDKAHLNLHINSLELGDSAVYFCASSPGQGWHGYTFGSGTRLTVV.

A few counts support this clonotype. This sequence joins TRBV20-1 and TRBJ2-3; D might be TRBD2 (5 bases). The CDR3 has 14 residues. Deletions cut 2 bases from V and 4 bases from J, with 13 bases between. Germline CDR1 reads DFQATT; CDR2 reads SNEGSKA (reference sequence). CDR3 amino acids: CSARWRTSADTQYF. CDR3 nucleotide sequence: TGCAGTGCTAGATGGAGGACTTCGGCAGATACGCAGTATTTT.

This clonotype was seen ten or more times. The chain joins TRBV7-8 to TRBJ2-1; TRBD2 matches 8 bases. CDR3 length: 16 amino acids. Looked up from germline, CDR1 is SGHVS and CDR2 is FQNEAQ. The V segment lost 4 bases and the J segment 5 bases; nucleotides outside the gene matches: 10. DNA of the CDR3: TGTGCCAGCAGCTCCTCCCTTAGCGGGGTTAACAATGAGCAGTTCTTC. Amino acid sequence: CASSSSLSGVNNEQFF.

The sample holds a few counts of this clonotype. V and J are TRBV11-3 and TRBJ2-1, with TRBD2 matching 9 bases. V shed 0 bases and J 6 bases; nucleotides not matched to a gene: 0. There are 14 residues in the CDR3. Germline CDR1 and CDR2: SGHNT and YENEEA. The CDR3 loop is CASSLERGGNEQFF. CDR3 DNA sequence: TGTGCCAGCAGCTTAGAGCGGGGGGGCAATGAGCAGTTCTTC.

This clonotype was seen a handful of times. The chain links TRBV7-2 to TRBJ2-3; 8 nucleotides line up with TRBD1. The CDR3 sequence is 13 residues long. The V and J ends lost 5 bases and 14 bases, in that order; junction bases with no gene match: 12. CDR1 SGHTA and CDR2 FQGNSA come from the germline V gene. This CDR3 is CASSGTGTGVMYF. The CDR3 DNA sequence: TGTGCCAGCAGCGGGACCGGGACAGGAGTAATGTATTTT.

In regard to this clonotype: The DNA is left out, because the CDR3 cannot be placed on it with certainty; the CDR3 is given as TCRdb lists it. The chain links TRBV6-1 to TRBJ2-2. The CDR3 length equals 17 residues, ends included. In germline, CDR1 is MNHNS, CDR2 SASEGT. This CDR3 is CASSEARGRDTGELFFF.

This clonotype was seen more than once but under ten times. The chain combines TRBV7-7 with TRBJ2-5, with D tentatively TRBD2 (5 bases). Germline V gives CDR1 SSHAT, CDR2 FNYEAQ (reference sequence). The CDR3 sequence is 14 residues long. Between the trimmed V and J ends, which lost 3 bases and 4 bases, there was a span of 12 bases. The CDR3 DNA sequence: TGTGCCAGCAGCTTTGCTGGGAGCGGAGAGACCCAGTACTTC. Amino acids: CASSFAGSGETQYF.

This clonotype was picked up a small number of times. This chain joins TRBV5-1 and TRBJ1-4; D is undetermined. This CDR3 is built from 12 residues. Trimming cost V 4 bases and J 7 bases, with 8 bases left between them. Germline-derived CDR1 and CDR2 are SGHRS and YFSETQ. CDR3 residues: CASSTNAEKLFF. The CDR3 nucleotides read TGCGCCAGCAGCACGAACGCTGAAAAACTGTTTTTT.

This clonotype has a handful of counts. The rearrangement uses TRBV10-3 and TRBJ2-3; D is undetermined. Between the trimmed V and J ends, which lost 6 bases and 4 bases, there was a span of 11 bases. Germline CDR1 and CDR2: ENHRY and SYGVKD. The CDR3 extends over 13 amino acids. The CDR3 here is CAISPTSSDTQYF. The CDR3 DNA reads as TGTGCCATCAGCCCGACATCTTCAGATACGCAGTATTTT.